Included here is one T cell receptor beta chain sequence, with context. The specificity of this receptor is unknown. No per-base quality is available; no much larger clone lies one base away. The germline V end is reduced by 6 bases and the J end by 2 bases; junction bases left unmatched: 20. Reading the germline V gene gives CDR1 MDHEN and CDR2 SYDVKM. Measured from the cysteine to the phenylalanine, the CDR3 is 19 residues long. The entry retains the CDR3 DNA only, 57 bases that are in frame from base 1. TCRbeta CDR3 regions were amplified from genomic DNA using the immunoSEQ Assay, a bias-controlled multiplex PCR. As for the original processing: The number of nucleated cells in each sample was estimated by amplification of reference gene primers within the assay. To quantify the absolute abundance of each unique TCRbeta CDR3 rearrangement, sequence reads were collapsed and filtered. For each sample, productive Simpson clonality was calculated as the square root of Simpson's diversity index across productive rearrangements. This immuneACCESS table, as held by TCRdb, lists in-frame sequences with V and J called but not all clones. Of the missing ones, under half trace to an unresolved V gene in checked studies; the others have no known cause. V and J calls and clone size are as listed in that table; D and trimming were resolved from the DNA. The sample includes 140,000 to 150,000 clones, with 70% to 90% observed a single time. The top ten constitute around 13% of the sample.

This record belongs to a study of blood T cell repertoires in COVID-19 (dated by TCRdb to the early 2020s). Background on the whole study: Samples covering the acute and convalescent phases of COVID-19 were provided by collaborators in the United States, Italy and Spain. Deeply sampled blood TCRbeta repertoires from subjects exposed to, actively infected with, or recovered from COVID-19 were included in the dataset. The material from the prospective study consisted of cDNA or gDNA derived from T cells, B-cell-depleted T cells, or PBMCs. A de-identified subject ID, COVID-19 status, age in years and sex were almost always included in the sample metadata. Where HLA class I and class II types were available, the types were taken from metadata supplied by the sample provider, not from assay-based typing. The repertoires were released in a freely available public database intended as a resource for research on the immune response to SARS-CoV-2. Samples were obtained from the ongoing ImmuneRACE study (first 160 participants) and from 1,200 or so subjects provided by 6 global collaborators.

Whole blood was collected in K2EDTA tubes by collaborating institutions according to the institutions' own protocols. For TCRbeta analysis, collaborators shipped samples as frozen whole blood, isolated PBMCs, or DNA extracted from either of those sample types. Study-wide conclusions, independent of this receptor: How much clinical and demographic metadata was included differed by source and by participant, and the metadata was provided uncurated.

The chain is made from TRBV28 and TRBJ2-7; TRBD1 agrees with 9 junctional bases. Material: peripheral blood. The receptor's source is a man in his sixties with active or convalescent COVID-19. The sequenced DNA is TGTGCCAGCAGGGAAAGGGGGGGGACAGGGAGATTATCCCCCTACGAGCAGTACTTC. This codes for CASRERGGTGRLSPYEQYF. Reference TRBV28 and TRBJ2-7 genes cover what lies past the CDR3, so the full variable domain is DVKVTQSSRYLVKRTGEKVFLECVQDMDHENMFWYRQDPGLGLRLIYFSYDVKMKEKGDIPEGYSVSREKKERFSLILESASTNQTSMYLCASRERGGTGRLSPYEQYFGPGTRLTVT.